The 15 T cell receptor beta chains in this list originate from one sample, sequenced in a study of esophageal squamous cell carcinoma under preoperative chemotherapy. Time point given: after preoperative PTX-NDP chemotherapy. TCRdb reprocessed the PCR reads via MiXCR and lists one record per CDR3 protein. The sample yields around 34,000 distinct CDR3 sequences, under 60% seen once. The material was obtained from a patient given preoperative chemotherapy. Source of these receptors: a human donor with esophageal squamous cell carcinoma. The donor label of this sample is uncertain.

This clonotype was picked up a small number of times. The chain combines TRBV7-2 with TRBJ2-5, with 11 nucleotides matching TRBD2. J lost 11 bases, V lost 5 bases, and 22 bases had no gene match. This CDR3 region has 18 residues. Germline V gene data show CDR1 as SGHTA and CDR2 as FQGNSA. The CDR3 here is CASSPRASGRLTYNEQYF. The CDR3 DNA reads TGTGCCAGCAGCCCTAGGGCTAGCGGGAGGTTGACCTACAATGAGCAGTACTTC.

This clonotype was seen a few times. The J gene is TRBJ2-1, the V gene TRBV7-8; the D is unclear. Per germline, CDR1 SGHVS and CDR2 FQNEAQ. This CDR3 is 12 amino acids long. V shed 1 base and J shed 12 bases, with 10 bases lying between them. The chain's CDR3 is CASSLGPLGQFF. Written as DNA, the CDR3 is TGTGCCAGCAGCTTAGGCCCCCTAGGGCAGTTCTTC.

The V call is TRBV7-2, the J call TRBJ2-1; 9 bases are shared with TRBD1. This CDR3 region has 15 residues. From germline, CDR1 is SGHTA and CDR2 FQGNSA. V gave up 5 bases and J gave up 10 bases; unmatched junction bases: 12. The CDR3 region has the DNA TGTGCCAGCAGCAAAAACAGGGGGCCTCAGGGGGAGCAGTTCTTC. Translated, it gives CASSKNRGPQGEQFF.

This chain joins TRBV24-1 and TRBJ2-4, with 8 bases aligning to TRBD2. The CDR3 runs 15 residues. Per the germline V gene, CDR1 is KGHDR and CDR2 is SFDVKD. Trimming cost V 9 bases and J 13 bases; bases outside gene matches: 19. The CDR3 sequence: CATGGVGREQNTQYF. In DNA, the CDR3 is TGTGCCACCGGTGGCGTCGGGAGGGAACAAAACACCCAGTACTTC.

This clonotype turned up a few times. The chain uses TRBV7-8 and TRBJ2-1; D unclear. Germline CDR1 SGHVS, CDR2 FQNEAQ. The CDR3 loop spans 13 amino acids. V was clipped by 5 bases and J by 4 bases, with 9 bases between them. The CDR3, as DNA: TGTGCCAGCAGCCGTAGACCTTACAATGAGCAGTTCTTC. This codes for CASSRRPYNEQFF.

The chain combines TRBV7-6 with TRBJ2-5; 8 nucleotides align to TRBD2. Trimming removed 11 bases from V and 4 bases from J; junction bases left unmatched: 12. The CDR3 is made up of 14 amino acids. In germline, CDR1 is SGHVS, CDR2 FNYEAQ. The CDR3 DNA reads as TGTGCCGGGAGCGGGGGCGGGGACACAGAGACCCAGTACTTC. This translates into CAGSGGGDTETQYF.

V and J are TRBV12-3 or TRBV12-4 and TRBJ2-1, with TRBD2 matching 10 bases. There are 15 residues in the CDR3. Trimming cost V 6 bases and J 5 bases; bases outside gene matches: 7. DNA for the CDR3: TGTGCCAGCAGGCATAGCGGGAGGAGGGACAATGAGCAGTTCTTC. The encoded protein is CASRHSGRRDNEQFF.

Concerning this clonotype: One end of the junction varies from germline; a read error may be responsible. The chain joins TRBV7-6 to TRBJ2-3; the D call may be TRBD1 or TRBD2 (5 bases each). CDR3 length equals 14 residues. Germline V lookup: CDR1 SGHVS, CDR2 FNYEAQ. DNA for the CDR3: TGTGCCAGGCGCGTGGGGCCTAGCACAGAGACGCAGTATTTC. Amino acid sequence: CARRVGPSTETQYF.

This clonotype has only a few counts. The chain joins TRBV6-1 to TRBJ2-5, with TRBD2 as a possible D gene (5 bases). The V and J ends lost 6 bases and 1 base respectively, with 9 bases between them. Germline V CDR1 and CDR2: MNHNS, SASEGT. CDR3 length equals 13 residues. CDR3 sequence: CASSRRIQETQYF. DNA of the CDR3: TGTGCCAGCAGCCGGAGGATCCAAGAGACCCAGTACTTC.

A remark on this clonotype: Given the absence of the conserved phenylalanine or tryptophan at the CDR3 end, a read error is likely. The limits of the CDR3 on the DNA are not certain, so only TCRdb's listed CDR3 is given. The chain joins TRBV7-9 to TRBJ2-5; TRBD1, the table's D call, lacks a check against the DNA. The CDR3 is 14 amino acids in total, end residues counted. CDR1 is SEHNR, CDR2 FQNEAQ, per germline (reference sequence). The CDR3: CASSRVGGAETRYL.

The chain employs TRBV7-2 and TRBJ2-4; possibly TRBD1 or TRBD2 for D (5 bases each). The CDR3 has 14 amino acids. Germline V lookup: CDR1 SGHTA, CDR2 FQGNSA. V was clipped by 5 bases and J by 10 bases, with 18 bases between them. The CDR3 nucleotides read TGTGCCAGCAGCGCGACCGGGGCCATAGAGATTCAGTACTTC. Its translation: CASSATGAIEIQYF. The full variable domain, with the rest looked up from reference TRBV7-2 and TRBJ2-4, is GAGVSQSPSNKVTEKGKDVELRCDPISGHTALYWYRQSLGQGLEFLIYFQGNSAPDKSGLPSDRFSAERTGGSVSTLTIQRTQQEDSAVYLCASSATGAIEIQYFGAGTRLSVL.

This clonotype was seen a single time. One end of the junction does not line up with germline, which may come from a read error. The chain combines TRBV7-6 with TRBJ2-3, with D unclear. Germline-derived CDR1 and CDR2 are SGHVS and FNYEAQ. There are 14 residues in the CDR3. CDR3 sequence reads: CASSSVGSTDTQYF. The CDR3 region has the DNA TGTGCCAGCAGCTCGGTGGGGTCCACAGATACTCAGTATTTC.

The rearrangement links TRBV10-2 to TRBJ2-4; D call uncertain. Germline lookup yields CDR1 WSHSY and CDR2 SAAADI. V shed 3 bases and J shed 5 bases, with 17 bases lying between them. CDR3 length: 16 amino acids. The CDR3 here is CASSERAPGIENIQYF. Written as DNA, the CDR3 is TGCGCCAGCAGTGAACGGGCCCCCGGAATCGAAAACATTCAGTACTTC.

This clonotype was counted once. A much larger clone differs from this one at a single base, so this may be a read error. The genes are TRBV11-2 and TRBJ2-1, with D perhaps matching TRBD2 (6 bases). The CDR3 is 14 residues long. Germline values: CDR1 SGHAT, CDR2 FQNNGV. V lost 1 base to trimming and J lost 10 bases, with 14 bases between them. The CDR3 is CASSLGASAYEQFF. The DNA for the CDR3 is TGTGCCAGCAGCTTAGGCGCTAGCGCTTACGAGCAGTTCTTC.

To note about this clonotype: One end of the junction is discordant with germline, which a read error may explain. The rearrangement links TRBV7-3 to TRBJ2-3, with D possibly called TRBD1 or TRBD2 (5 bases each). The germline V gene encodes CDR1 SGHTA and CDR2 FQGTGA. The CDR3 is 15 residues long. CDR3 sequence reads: CASSPGAGNTGAQFF. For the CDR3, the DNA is TGTGCCAGCAGCCCCGGGGCAGGAAACACAGGTGCGCAGTTTTTT.